This T cell receptor beta chain came from a study of T cells in Graves' hyperthyroidism and ophthalmopathy. Study-level information: At initial diagnosis, before any treatment had begun, peripheral blood was obtained.

Clinical symptoms, serum thyroxine and TRAb, thyroid ultrasound and orbital computed tomography together formed the diagnostic basis. The authors obtained PBMCs from around 10 ml of fresh peripheral blood. Many counts were recorded for this clonotype. The antigen is unknown. Amplification of TCR beta CDR3 regions used RNA as the template. HTBI primers were the set used in a first-round RT-PCR of the TCR CDR3. A single record per CDR3 protein comes from TCRdb applying MiXCR to the multiplex PCR reads. The sample has nearly 250,000 distinct CDR3 sequences; about 16% are singletons. Study findings and constraints: Most thyroid clonotypes expanded above 0.001 were also detected in blood.

The CDR3 loop spans 15 amino acids. The ends lost 1 base at V and 6 bases at J; junction bases unmatched: 9. In germline, CDR1 is DFQATT, CDR2 SNEGSKA (reference sequence). The TCR comes from a woman under 30 with Graves' ophthalmopathy. Sequences were obtained from blood. The chain is built from TRBV20-1 and TRBJ2-3, with TRBD2 matching 8 bases. The CDR3 DNA reads as TGCAGTGCTAGAGCGCCAGCGGGAGATTCCGATACGCAGTATTTT. Translating gives CSARAPAGDSDTQYF.